This T cell receptor (beta chain) was captured in a study of Graves' ophthalmopathy and Graves' hyperthyroidism. Study as a whole: Pretreatment peripheral blood was obtained at initial diagnosis.

Worth noting for this clonotype: Its antigen remains unknown.

The sequenced template was RNA, covering the TCR beta CDR3 region. RT-PCR with HTBI primers came first, then second-round multiplex PCR. TCRdb re-called the multiplex PCR reads with MiXCR, one entry per CDR3 protein. The sample consists of some 380,000 distinct CDR3 sequences, approximately 15% of them appearing once. The diagnosis combined clinical symptoms, thyroxine, TRAb, thyroid ultrasound and orbital computed tomography scans. PBMCs stemmed from roughly 9.4 ml of fresh peripheral blood. Study findings and constraints: Its predictions of ophthalmopathy progression gave the model approximately 65% sensitivity and 72% to 75% specificity.

This CDR3 is built from 14 residues. Germline assignment: CDR1 SGHVS and CDR2 FQNEAQ. Trimming pared 1 base from V and 6 bases from J, leaving 13 bases between. V gene TRBV7-8 combines with J gene TRBJ2-7; tentatively, D is TRBD1 (5 bases). This clonotype was obtained from a woman aged 18-29 years with stable Graves' hyperthyroidism. Source material: peripheral blood. The CDR3 DNA reads TGTGCCAGCAGCTTAGAGGGGCCGATCGGCGAGCAGTACTTC. This translates into CASSLEGPIGEQYF.